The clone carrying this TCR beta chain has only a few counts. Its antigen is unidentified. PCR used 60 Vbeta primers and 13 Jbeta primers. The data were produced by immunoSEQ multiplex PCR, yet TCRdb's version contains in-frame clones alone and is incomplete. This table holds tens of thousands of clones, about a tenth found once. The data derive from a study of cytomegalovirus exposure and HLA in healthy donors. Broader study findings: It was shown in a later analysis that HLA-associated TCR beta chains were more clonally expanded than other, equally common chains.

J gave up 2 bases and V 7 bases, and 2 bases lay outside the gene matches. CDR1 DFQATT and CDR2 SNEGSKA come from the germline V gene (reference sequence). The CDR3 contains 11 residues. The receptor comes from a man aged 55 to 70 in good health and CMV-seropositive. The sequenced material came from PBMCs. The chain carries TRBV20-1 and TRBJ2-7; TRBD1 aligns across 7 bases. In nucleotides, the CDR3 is TGCAGTGGCGGACAGGCCTACGAGCAGTACTTC. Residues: CSGGQAYEQYF.